Described below is a single T cell receptor (beta chain) sequence and its context. This clone's antigen is unknown. Base qualities are not at hand, and no much larger clone is one base apart. For the CD8 naive samples, CD45RO-negative cells were positively selected for CCR7, yielding a CD45RA+CCR7+ population from which TemRA cells were excluded. Healthy HIV-negative adults with no recently reported acute infections or vaccinations were included as donors. Every donor was a Caucasian adult living in Nashville, Tennessee, USA. After blood collection by leukapheresis, PBMCs were isolated using Ficoll-Histopaque density gradient centrifugation and then cryopreserved in the vapor phase of liquid nitrogen. Analytical flow cytometry was used to check the purity and quantity of every magnetically sorted T cell population. Each sorted fraction had its genomic DNA isolated and then quantified by UV absorbance on a Nanodrop 2000c.

Including cysteine and phenylalanine, the CDR3 has 12 amino acids. The only DNA kept is the CDR3, 36 bases in frame from the first base. Reading the germline V gene gives CDR1 SGHTS and CDR2 YDEGEE. V is pared back by 2 bases and J by 3 bases, with 6 bases lying between the germline termini. Using the deep immunoSEQ assay, TCR CDR3 regions were amplified from genomic DNA by multiplex PCR. For each cell subset, the extracted genomic DNA was distributed evenly across all wells of several immunoSEQ 96-well plates, and each plate served as one replicate. For sorted subsets, approximately 190 ng of genomic DNA, equivalent to 25,000 to 30,000 T cell genomes, went into each replicate PCR. Purified libraries were measured with a Qubit 3.0 fluorometer, size-checked on a Bioanalyzer 2100, and measured again with the KAPA Library Quantification kit. A separate single-read 150-cycle Illumina NextSeq 550 flow cell was used to sequence each immunoSEQ 96-well plate. In the original analysis: The immunoSEQ output contained only junctional sequences without quality scores, so filtering could not match that applied to full-length reads. Sequences were annotated with PyIR, a Python wrapper for IgBLAST v1.9, using IMGT germline references to assign V/J genes and CDR3. Reads were filtered out if the reads had weak V/J assignments (E-value above 1e-6), no CDR3, stop codons, out-of-frame junctions, or ambiguous translated residues. A V3J clonotype was defined by an identical inferred V gene, J gene, and CDR3 amino acid sequence. The percentage overlap between two repertoires was calculated by dividing the number of shared unique clonotypes by the size of the smaller repertoire. RTK rarefaction, the Chao1 estimator, and Recon v2.1 estimates of unobserved clonotypes were used to assess repertoire richness. OLGA was used to compute generation probabilities for all TCRbeta clonotypes that the gDNA method yielded from a handful of donors. As stored in TCRdb, this immuneACCESS dataset retains in-frame rearrangements with V and J assigned. A fraction of the clones does not appear; measured against another copy, unresolved V genes explain less than half of the discrepancy, and the remainder lacks a known reason. V, J and clone size are taken as reported in that table, and D and trimming were inferred from the DNA itself. The sample yields fewer than 700,000 clones; about 95% were counted once. The ten most abundant clones make up over 0.095% of the sample.

The data are from a study of shared clonotypes between healthy human individuals (dated by TCRdb to the early 2020s). General notes on the study: Three men and a couple of women, aged 18 to 49 years, made up the cohort. To estimate repertoire size and how much clonotype sharing occurs between individuals, the study deeply sequenced the blood TCR repertoires of a handful of healthy adults. Leukapheresis yielded between about 0.85 and 10 billion PBMCs per donor. For each donor, three plates each were used for CD4 naive and CD4 memory, two plates were used for CD8 naive, and one plate was used for CD8 memory. To increase sequencing depth and limit assay-specific biases, TCR repertoire library preparation and sequencing were carried out by different laboratories using diverse techniques. The full study reports these points: Higher generation probabilities were observed for clonotypes shared by all four sorted-subset donors than for non-shared clonotypes. Larger estimated clonotype richness was generally found for naive subsets than for memory subsets. Rarefaction of sorted-subset datasets indicated incomplete sequencing despite the large sequencing depth. Because the study included only a small number of donors, the genetic and exposure-history diversity represented was limited. Sharing across four donors was observed for about 5% of naive CD4, over 3% of naive CD8, 2.3% of memory CD4, and about 0.39% of memory CD8 clonotypes. Pairwise subsampling led to the expectation that sequencing depth would affect the degree of clonotype sharing among donors. Sampling was restricted to blood, and TCR repertoires in tissue are likely to differ from TCR repertoires in blood.

Recombination connected TRBV5-8 to TRBJ2-7; TRBD1 is a possible D gene, resting on 5 matching bases. This receptor was taken from a woman in her 30s in good health. The sample consisted of naive CD8+ T cells sorted from blood. Interpreted using the paper, the cell subset or site label stands for: CD45RA+CCR7+. The CDR3 sequence is CASSFTGYEQYF. The sequence in DNA is TGTGCCAGCAGCTTTACAGGCTACGAGCAGTACTTC.